This TCR beta chain stems from a study of shared clonotypes between healthy human individuals. Whole-study findings and limits: Exclusively blood specimens were collected; tissue repertoires likely differ.

The method was immunoSEQ multiplex PCR; TCRdb's version includes in-frame clones alone and lacks a portion of them. Found here are 2 million to 2.5 million clones, almost 96% of them singletons; the top ten hold over 0.1%. With V trimmed by 5 bases and J by 0 bases, 5 bases remained unmatched. Per the germline V gene, CDR1 is SNHLY and CDR2 is FYNNEI. The CDR3 contains 17 residues. Of note for this clone: Its cognate antigen is unknown.

The rearrangement links TRBV2 to TRBJ1-6, with 9 bases lining up with TRBD1. Input material: naive CD4+ T cells sorted from blood. Subset described: CD45RA+ positively selected. The sequence was collected from a man younger than 35 in good health. The CDR3 loop reads CASSLQGASSYNSPLHF. The CDR3 DNA sequence: TGTGCCAGCAGTCTACAGGGGGCTAGCTCCTATAATTCACCCCTCCACTTT. Combining the CDR3 with reference TRBV2 and TRBJ1-6 gives the whole variable domain EPEVTQTPSHQVTQMGQEVILRCVPISNHLYFYWYRQILGQKVEFLVSFYNNEISEKSEIFDDQFSVERPDGSNFTLKIRSTKLEDSAMYFCASSLQGASSYNSPLHFGNGTRLTVT.